Reported below is one T cell receptor (beta chain). This sample includes further DNA sequences coding for the same CDR3. The source of the sample is a study of T cell responses to AZD1222 COVID-19 vaccine. Trimming stripped 3 bases from V and 8 bases from J, with 10 bases between. Germline V gives CDR1 SQVTM, CDR2 ANQGSEA. There are 11 residues in the CDR3. TCRdb's table, derived via immunoSEQ multiplex PCR, lists solely in-frame clones and lacks some. The data contain 130,000 or so clones, approximately 88% of them singletons. The specimen was peripheral blood, collected 28 days after the second AZD1222 dose. The V gene is TRBV29-1, the J gene TRBJ1-2; tentatively, D is TRBD1 (5 bases). The receptor comes from an adult who received the AZD1222 COVID-19 vaccine. CDR3 sequence: CSVDPGGGYTF. In nucleotides, the CDR3 is TGCAGCGTTGATCCCGGGGGGGGCTACACCTTC. Complete variable domain (other parts from reference TRBV29-1 and TRBJ1-2): SAVISQKPSRDICQRGTSLTIQCQVDSQVTMMFWYRQQPGQSLTLIATANQGSEATYESGFVIDKFPISRPNLTFSTLTVSNMSPEDSSIYLCSVDPGGGYTFGSGTRLTVV.